The 31 T cell receptor beta chains reported below all come from one sample, sequenced in a study of beta chain features in type 1 diabetes. Of the isolated RNA, all was reverse transcribed, and so the sequenced material was expressed TCRB transcripts. Repertoires were generated with immunoSEQ multiplex PCR, while TCRdb's copy carries only in-frame clones and drops some. The sample has roughly 350,000 clones; approximately 9.9% are singletons. Sequencing used naive CD4+ T cells from blood. These receptor sequences come from a woman in her 30s in good health.

This clone has only a few counts. The chain is built from TRBV21-1 and TRBJ2-3; the table's D call, TRBD1, has no DNA check behind it. TRBV21-1 is labeled a pseudogene. This CDR3 region has 16 residues. The CDR3 DNA reads TGTGCCAGCAGCAAAGAGCCGGCAGGCCTCACAGATACGCAGTATTTT. Protein product: CASSKEPAGLTDTQYF.

This clone was counted only a few times. V gene TRBV19 combines with J gene TRBJ2-1; D may be TRBD2 (6 bases). The CDR3 extends over 15 amino acids. Germline V gene data show CDR1 as LNHDA and CDR2 as SQIVND (reference sequence). Trimming removed 3 bases at V and 9 bases at J, with 18 bases between. CDR3 sequence reads: CASSIRRALGSEQFF. DNA for the CDR3: TGTGCCAGTAGTATCAGGAGGGCCCTCGGGAGTGAGCAGTTCTTC.

This clone has a handful of counts. The chain recombines TRBV5-1 with TRBJ1-1; TRBD1 matches at 10 bases. The CDR3 is 15 amino acids. The junction had 4 bases not matched to a gene; V was cut back by 4 bases and J by 1 base. Germline values: CDR1 SGHRS, CDR2 YFSETQ. As DNA, the CDR3 is TGCGCCAGCAGCCCCGGGGACAGGGGGAACACTGAAGCTTTCTTT. Its protein is CASSPGDRGNTEAFF. Supplemented by reference TRBV5-1 and TRBJ1-1, the full variable domain reads KAGVTQTPRYLIKTRGQQVTLSCSPISGHRSVSWYQQTPGQGLQFLFEYFSETQRNKGNFPGRFSGRQFSNSRSEMNVSTLELGDSALYLCASSPGDRGNTEAFFGQGTRLTVV.

Written as DNA, the CDR3 is TGCGCCAGCAGCTTGGGCCAGGGGTTGGGGGACGAGCAGTACTTC. Its protein is CASSLGQGLGDEQYF. The V call is TRBV5-1, the J call TRBJ2-7; tentatively, D is TRBD1 (6 bases). CDR3 length equals 15 residues. Germline loops: CDR1 SGHRS, CDR2 YFSETQ. V lost 0 bases to trimming and J lost 5 bases, with 15 bases between them.

Concerning this clone: The sample carries other DNA sequences with the same CDR3. The rearrangement joins TRBV27 to TRBJ1-5, with D perhaps matching TRBD1 (5 bases). Germline lookup yields CDR1 MNHEY and CDR2 SMNVEV (reference sequence). CDR3 length: 15 amino acids. V was shortened by 5 bases and J by 2 bases, with 13 bases between the two germline ends. In DNA form, the CDR3 reads TGTGCCAGCAGTCTCCTTGCGGGGGGCAATCAGCCCCAGCATTTT. Protein product: CASSLLAGGNQPQHF.

This clone was counted a few times. V gene TRBV6-5 combines with J gene TRBJ2-1, with D uncertain. CDR1 and CDR2 from the germline V gene are MNHEY and SVGAGI. Trimming took off 2 bases at V and 2 bases at J, with 10 bases between the two ends. CDR3 length: 15 amino acids. CDR3 coding DNA: TGTGCCAGCAGTTACGCCGGTCGCGCCTACAATGAGCAGTTCTTC. This sequence encodes CASSYAGRAYNEQFF.

On this clone itself: Other DNA sequences of this sample code for an identical CDR3. The chain joins TRBV18 to TRBJ2-5; no clear D. V was cut by 2 bases and J by 3 bases, with 4 bases left in between. From germline, CDR1 is KGHSH and CDR2 LQKENI. The CDR3 loop spans 12 amino acids. The CDR3 region is CASSPGEETQYF. The CDR3 DNA is TGTGCCAGCTCACCAGGAGAAGAGACCCAGTACTTC. The entire variable domain, with the rest obtained from reference TRBV18 and TRBJ2-5, is as follows: NAGVMQNPRHLVRRRGQEARLRCSPMKGHSHVYWYRQLPEEGLKFMVYLQKENIIDESGMPKERFSAEFPKEGPSILRIQQVVRGDSAAYFCASSPGEETQYFGPGTRLLVL.

This clone has just a few counts. The J gene is TRBJ2-1, the V gene TRBV7-2; 14 bases match TRBD2. The CDR3 totals 15 residues. Germline V gene lookup returns CDR1 SGHTA and CDR2 FQGNSA. The junction had 4 bases not matched to a gene; V was cut back by 4 bases and J by 8 bases. In DNA form, the CDR3 reads TGTGCCAGCAGCTCGCCGGGACTAGCGGGAGATGAGCAGTTCTTC. This codes for CASSSPGLAGDEQFF. Based on the CDR3 plus reference TRBV7-2 and TRBJ2-1, the full variable domain is GAGVSQSPSNKVTEKGKDVELRCDPISGHTALYWYRQSLGQGLEFLIYFQGNSAPDKSGLPSDRFSAERTGGSVSTLTIQRTQQEDSAVYLCASSSPGLAGDEQFFGPGTRLTVL.

This clone was seen more than once but under ten times. This chain joins TRBV7-9 and TRBJ2-3; 12 bases align to TRBD2. CDR3 length: 16 residues. Germline V lookup: CDR1 SEHNR, CDR2 FQNEAQ (reference sequence). V lost 5 bases and J lost 7; bases outside the gene matches: 10. CDR3 protein: CASSPKTSGRGNTQYF. In DNA form, the CDR3 reads TGTGCCAGCAGCCCCAAGACTAGCGGGAGAGGCAATACGCAGTATTTT.

This chain joins TRBV7-2 and TRBJ2-3; 11 bases are shared with TRBD2. The CDR3 sequence is 15 residues long. In germline, CDR1 is SGHTA, CDR2 FQGNSA. V lost 5 bases to trimming and J lost 1 base; unmatched junction nucleotides: 2. This CDR3 reads CASSALAGGTDTQYF. The CDR3 DNA follows: TGTGCCAGCAGCGCACTAGCGGGAGGCACAGATACGCAGTATTTT.

V and J are TRBV6-6 and TRBJ2-5; TRBD2 is a possible D gene (5 bases). The CDR3 is 14 amino acids. CDR1 is MNHNY, CDR2 SVGAGI, per germline (reference sequence). Trimming pared 6 bases from V and 5 bases from J, leaving 16 bases between. CDR3 nucleotides: TGTGCCAGCAGAGGACTCGGAGAGGGCGAGACCCAGTACTTC. It yields the protein CASRGLGEGETQYF.

This chain uses TRBV7-2 with TRBJ2-7; 11 nucleotides line up with TRBD2. The CDR3 is 14 residues long. The J segment lost 3 bases and the V segment lost 7 bases, leaving 5 bases of the junction unmatched. The germline gives CDR1 SGHTA, CDR2 FQGNSA. The CDR3 nucleotides read TGTGCCAGCACCGGGACTAGCGGAAACTACGAGCAGTACTTC. Translating it yields CASTGTSGNYEQYF.

The genes are TRBV2 and TRBJ2-3; weak D call: TRBD1 (6 bases). V lost 6 bases, J lost 3 bases, and 16 bases lay in between. CDR3 size: 15 residues. Germline loops: CDR1 SNHLY, CDR2 FYNNEI. The CDR3 protein is CASRDQGLRTDTQYF. DNA for the CDR3: TGTGCCAGCAGGGACCAGGGGCTGCGGACAGATACGCAGTATTTT.

V and J are TRBV9 and TRBJ1-1; D gene unclear. The V and J ends lost 4 bases and 1 base respectively, with 20 bases between them. The CDR3 is 17 residues long. Germline assignment: CDR1 SGDLS and CDR2 YYNGEE. CDR3 sequence (DNA): TGTGCCAGCAGCTCCCAGCCGGAGGACCTAGAGAACACTGAAGCTTTCTTT. It encodes CASSSQPEDLENTEAFF. Together with reference TRBV9 and TRBJ1-1, the CDR3 gives the full variable domain: DSGVTQTPKHLITATGQRVTLRCSPRSGDLSVYWYQQSLDQGLQFLIQYYNGEERAKGNILERFSAQQFPDLHSELNLSSLELGDSALYFCASSSQPEDLENTEAFFGQGTRLTVV.

This clone has just a few counts. This chain uses TRBV10-3 with TRBJ2-5; 11 bases are shared with TRBD1. J lost 4 bases, V lost 3 bases, and 4 bases had no gene match. Germline CDR1 reads ENHRY; CDR2 reads SYGVKD. The CDR3 runs to 15 residues. This chain's CDR3 is CAISDSDRGRETQYF. The CDR3 DNA sequence: TGTGCCATCAGTGATTCGGACAGGGGGCGAGAGACCCAGTACTTC.

The chain combines TRBV7-9 with TRBJ2-1; TRBD2 agrees at 8 bases. V shed 5 bases and J 8 bases; nucleotides not matched to a gene: 20. The CDR3 runs to 18 residues. Germline V gives CDR1 SEHNR, CDR2 FQNEAQ (reference sequence). The CDR3 reads CASSPRDYSGLVFYEQFF. CDR3 coding DNA: TGTGCCAGCAGCCCCAGAGACTACTCGGGACTAGTATTTTATGAGCAGTTCTTC. Full variable domain (missing parts from reference TRBV7-9 and TRBJ2-1): DTGVSQNPRHKITKRGQNVTFRCDPISEHNRLYWYRQTLGQGPEFLTYFQNEAQLEKSRLLSDRFSAERPKGSFSTLEIQRTEQGDSAMYLCASSPRDYSGLVFYEQFFGPGTRLTVL.

Here the CDR3 DNA reads TGTGCCAGCAGTTTAAGTCCTAGCGGGAGTAGGGTGCAGTACTTC. Protein: CASSLSPSGSRVQYF. The chain is built from TRBV27 and TRBJ2-7, with 10 nucleotides matching TRBD2. Germline CDR1 is MNHEY and CDR2 is SMNVEV (reference sequence). After removal of 2 bases from V and 9 bases from J, the junction contained 10 bases not matched to a gene. The length of the CDR3 is 15 residues.

The sample holds a few counts of this clone. The rearrangement links TRBV10-3 to TRBJ2-7; 7 nucleotides match TRBD1. The V gene end was trimmed by 7 bases and the J gene end by 5 bases; junction bases not matched to a gene: 5. The CDR3 is 12 residues long. The germline V gene has CDR1 ENHRY and CDR2 SYGVKD. The CDR3 sequence is CAITPDRDEQYF. CDR3 sequence (DNA): TGTGCCATCACCCCCGACAGGGACGAGCAGTACTTC.

The J gene is TRBJ1-2, the V gene TRBV11-2; D unclear. Trimming removed 1 base at V and 2 bases at J, with 11 bases between. The CDR3 length is 15 residues. Germline V lookup: CDR1 SGHAT, CDR2 FQNNGV. The CDR3 sequence is CASSLAHGKNYGYTF. As DNA, the CDR3 is TGTGCCAGCAGCTTAGCGCACGGGAAGAACTATGGCTACACCTTC.

This clone was found a few times. This rearrangement joins TRBV18 to TRBJ2-7; 9 bases are shared with TRBD1. This CDR3 comprises 15 residues. Germline values: CDR1 KGHSH, CDR2 LQKENI. Trimming at V came to 5 bases and at J to 0 bases, leaving 5 bases not matched to a gene. CDR3 loop: CASSIGQGISYEQYF. CDR3 in DNA: TGTGCCAGCTCAATCGGACAGGGGATCTCCTACGAGCAGTACTTC.

V and J are TRBV7-3 and TRBJ2-5, with D possibly TRBD2 on 6 matching bases. Per germline, CDR1 SGHTA and CDR2 FQGTGA. V lost 2 bases and J lost 7, with 14 bases in between. CDR3 length: 14 amino acids. CDR3 residues: CASSLEGLEGTQYF. CDR3 coding DNA: TGTGCCAGCAGCTTAGAGGGACTCGAAGGGACCCAGTACTTC.

A note on this clone: The sample contains more than one DNA sequence encoding this CDR3. This chain connects TRBV2 to TRBJ2-5; D not resolved. The germline CDR1 and CDR2 sequences are SNHLY and FYNNEI. V gave up 3 bases and J gave up 5 bases, with 7 bases separating them. This CDR3 has 12 amino acids. The CDR3 reads CASSDLAETQYF. The DNA for the CDR3 is TGTGCCAGCAGTGATCTGGCCGAGACCCAGTACTTC.

V and J are TRBV11-1 and TRBJ2-7; D is unresolved. The germline V gene encodes CDR1 SGHAT and CDR2 FQDESV (reference sequence). V dropped 5 bases and J dropped 5 bases, with 10 bases sitting between them. The CDR3 runs 12 residues. In nucleotides, the CDR3 is TGTGCCAGCAGCCCGACACAGCACGAGCAGTACTTC. Translation: CASSPTQHEQYF.

This chain links TRBV28 with TRBJ2-5; a possible D gene is TRBD1 (6 bases). CDR1 is MDHEN, CDR2 SYDVKM, per germline. Trimming left V 6 bases short and J 7 bases short, with 18 bases between. The CDR3 has 14 amino acids. The CDR3 reads CASSGRGMRGTQYF. CDR3 nucleotide sequence: TGTGCCAGCAGCGGCAGGGGCATGAGAGGGACCCAGTACTTC.

This clone was counted between two and nine times. Here the CDR3 reads CASSLSEGGRGSMNTEAFF. The CDR3 region has the DNA TGTGCCAGCAGCTTATCCGAGGGGGGGAGGGGCAGCATGAACACTGAAGCTTTCTTT. The chain recombines TRBV7-9 with TRBJ1-1; a weak D match, TRBD1 (6 bases). CDR1 is SEHNR and CDR2 is FQNEAQ in the germline V gene (reference sequence). The CDR3 spans 19 residues. Trimming shortened V by 2 bases and J by 0 bases, and 22 bases separated the two germline ends.

The V and J genes are TRBV11-2 and TRBJ2-7; D not certain. Germline-derived CDR1 and CDR2 are SGHAT and FQNNGV. V was shortened by 3 bases and J by 5 bases, with 11 bases between the two germline ends. The CDR3 consists of 13 residues. The CDR3 DNA sequence: TGTGCCAGCAGCTTCACTCAGGCTCACGAGCAGTACTTC. Its protein is CASSFTQAHEQYF.

The rearrangement links TRBV14 to TRBJ1-1, with D maybe TRBD1 (5 bases). Germline V gives CDR1 SGHDN, CDR2 FVKESK. V dropped 5 bases and J dropped 4 bases, with 17 bases sitting between them. There are 15 residues in the CDR3. CDR3 in amino acids: CASSASRTRSTEAFF. In DNA form, the CDR3 reads TGTGCCAGCAGCGCAAGCAGGACAAGATCCACTGAAGCTTTCTTT.

The chain combines TRBV27 with TRBJ2-1, with D tentatively TRBD1 (5 bases). V lost 10 bases to trimming and J lost 2 bases, with 15 bases between them. The CDR3 is 14 amino acids. From germline, CDR1 is MNHEY and CDR2 SMNVEV (reference sequence). CDR3 nucleotides: TGTGCCACCACCAGGCAGGGCACCTACAATGAGCAGTTCTTC. It codes for CATTRQGTYNEQFF.

This clone has just a few counts. This chain links TRBV10-3 with TRBJ2-6; D possibly corresponds to TRBD1 (5 bases). This CDR3 spans 17 amino acids. V was shortened by 8 bases and J by 0 bases, with 17 bases between the two germline ends. The germline CDR1 and CDR2 sequences are ENHRY and SYGVKD. The CDR3 protein is CAISGPGIVSGANVLTF. The CDR3 DNA sequence: TGTGCCATCTCGGGTCCAGGGATAGTCTCTGGGGCCAACGTCCTGACTTTC.

V usage is TRBV5-1 and J usage is TRBJ2-3; D is uncertain. The germline gives CDR1 SGHRS, CDR2 YFSETQ. This CDR3 has 15 residues. V lost 2 bases and J lost 2, with 12 bases in between. The CDR3 coding sequence is TGCGCCAGCAGCTTCGCGTCTATTGTCACAGATACGCAGTATTTT. This gives the protein CASSFASIVTDTQYF.

This chain uses TRBV5-6 with TRBJ2-7; D is uncertain. The CDR3 is made up of 13 amino acids. V lost 0 bases to trimming and J lost 3 bases, with 7 bases between them. The germline gives CDR1 SGHDT, CDR2 YYEEEE. The CDR3 coding sequence is TGTGCCAGCAGCTTGGGCGGCGGCTACGAGCAGTACTTC. It translates to CASSLGGGYEQYF. The whole variable domain, filled in from reference TRBV5-6 and TRBJ2-7, reads DAGVTQSPTHLIKTRGQQVTLRCSPKSGHDTVSWYQQALGQGPQFIFQYYEEEERQRGNFPDRFSGHQFPNYSSELNVNALLLGDSALYLCASSLGGGYEQYFGPGTRLTVT.